This is a list of T cell receptor beta chains from one sample in a study of CD8 T cells in ankylosing spondylitis. TCRdb called the 5' RACE reads again in MiXCR, with one record for every CDR3 protein. The profile shows 100,000 or so distinct CDR3 sequences, roughly 8.5% of them singletons. Sequences were obtained from blood, either unsorted or a sorted T cell fraction (not recorded which). The source is a male donor with ankylosing spondylitis. The CDR3 runs from the conserved cysteine through the conserved F or W. D genes are given only for firm matches. Only some rows state a clone size, as once, few, many or a class for expanded clones.

TRBV10-3	-	15	TRBD2	TRBJ2-7	TGTGCCATCAGTGACCGACTAGCAGCCTCCTACGAGCAGTACTTC	CAISDRLAASYEQYF
TRBV12-3/TRBV12-4	few	11	-	TRBJ2-1	TGTGCCATCGCGACTAGTACGGCTCAGTTCTTC	CAIATSTAQFF
TRBV4-1	-	14	-	TRBJ2-3	TGCGCCAGCAGCCAAGATCCAGGGGAGGATACGCAGTATTTT	CASSQDPGEDTQYF
TRBV7-9	-	15	TRBD2	TRBJ2-1	TGTGCCAGCAGCCCGGGACTAGGATCTGACAATGAGCAGTTCTTC	CASSPGLGSDNEQFF
TRBV15	many	15	-	TRBJ1-3	TGTGCCACCAGCGTACCGGAAATCTCTGGAAACACCATATATTTT	CATSVPEISGNTIYF
TRBV5-1	many	15	TRBD1	TRBJ2-3	TGCGCCAGCAGCTCCAACAGGGGAGGCACAGATACGCAGTATTTT	CASSSNRGGTDTQYF
TRBV5-1	-	17	-	TRBJ2-7	TGCGCCAGCAGCTTGGGACCCTCCGGGACTGAAGAACACGAGCAGTACTTC	CASSLGPSGTEEHEQYF
TRBV27	few	16	-	TRBJ1-5	TGTGCCAGCAGTTTAGACGGGCCCAGAGGTAGTCAGCCCCAGCATTTT	CASSLDGPRGSQPQHF
TRBV7-6	few	11	-	TRBJ2-3	TGTGCCAGCAGCTTCAGGGATACGCAGTATTTT	CASSFRDTQYF
TRBV5-1	few	14	-	TRBJ2-7	TGCGCCAGCAGCTTGAGGAGGGGATATTACGAGCAGTACTTC	CASSLRRGYYEQYF
TRBV7-6	many	14	-	TRBJ1-2	TGTGCCAGCAGCTTAGATGCAGAGGACTATGGCTACACCTTC	CASSLDAEDYGYTF
TRBV7-2	many	16	TRBD2	TRBJ2-3	TGTGCCAGCAGCCCGGGACTAGCGGGAGTTCGAGTTACGCAGTATTTT	CASSPGLAGVRVTQYF
TRBV10-2	many	16	TRBD2	TRBJ2-7	TGCGCCAGCAGTGAGTTTAGCGGGAGGAGCTCCTACGAGCAGTACTTC	CASSEFSGRSSYEQYF
TRBV11-2	few	15	-	TRBJ2-7	TGTGCCAGCAGCCCAGTGGCCGCAAATCCCTACGAGCAGTACTTC	CASSPVAANPYEQYF
TRBV10-2	few	14	-	TRBJ2-1	TGCGCCAGCAGTGAAAGCGGAACCTACAATGAGCAGTTCTTC	CASSESGTYNEQFF
TRBV12-3/TRBV12-4	-	13	-	TRBJ1-4	TGTGCCAGTTCCGAGACCGGTAATGAAAAACTGTTTTTT	CASSETGNEKLFF
TRBV14	-	14	-	TRBJ1-2	TGTGCCAGCAGCGAGACAACAGGGCCATGGGGCTACACCTTC	CASSETTGPWGYTF
TRBV5-1	-	16	TRBD2	TRBJ2-1	TGCGCCAGCAGCTTGGCCCCGGCTAGCGGGGGCGATGAGCAGTTCTTC	CASSLAPASGGDEQFF
TRBV9	-	14	-	TRBJ2-1	TGTGCCAGCAGCTCACCCGGGGGTGGGAATGAGCAGTTCTTC	CASSSPGGGNEQFF
TRBV7-9	few	15	TRBD2	TRBJ2-1	TGTGCCAGCAGCTGGACTAGCGGGAGGTTAGAGGAGCAGTTCTTC	CASSWTSGRLEEQFF
TRBV12-5	many	18	TRBD1	TRBJ1-1	TGTGCTAGTGGTTTGGTACTACTAGAGGGACAGCCGAACACTGAAGCTTTCTTT	CASGLVLLEGQPNTEAFF
TRBV7-9	-	17	TRBD2	TRBJ2-1	TGTGCCAGCAGCTCAACTAGCGGAATAAGCTCCTACAATGAGCAGTTCTTC	CASSSTSGISSYNEQFF
TRBV30	-	15	-	TRBJ2-5	TGTGCCTGGACTATTACAACCGGGTCTTGGGAGACCCAGTACTTC	CAWTITTGSWETQYF
TRBV5-5	-	16	-	TRBJ1-5	TGTGCCAGCAGCTTGGCCTTGGGGCAGCTCAATCAGCCCCAGCATTTT	CASSLALGQLNQPQHF
TRBV7-6	many	18	-	TRBJ1-5	TGTGCCAGCAGCTTAGGGGGCGGGCAGCCCTATAGCAATCAGCCCCAGCATTTT	CASSLGGGQPYSNQPQHF
TRBV19	-	13	-	TRBJ1-1	TGTGCCAGTAGTTCGGGGATTGGCACTGAAGCTTTCTTT	CASSSGIGTEAFF
TRBV5-6	many	16	-	TRBJ2-3	TGTGCCAGCAGCTTGATCCGCCAGGGGGGTATTGGTACGCAGTATTTT	CASSLIRQGGIGTQYF
TRBV11-2	few	13	-	TRBJ2-5	TGTGCCAGCAGCTTTGTAGGGGTAGAGACCCAGTACTTC	CASSFVGVETQYF
TRBV19	many	18	-	TRBJ2-2	TGTGCCAGTAAAGAGAAAGCAGGAAGTCAACCGAACACCGGGGAGCTGTTTTTT	CASKEKAGSQPNTGELFF
TRBV29-1	-	15	-	TRBJ1-3	TGCAGCGGTCCGGAAACAGGGCCCGGGGGAAACACCATATATTTT	CSGPETGPGGNTIYF
TRBV7-2	few	13	-	TRBJ2-5	TGTGCCAGCAAAACGGACTCGAGAGAGACCCAGTACTTC	CASKTDSRETQYF
TRBV6-1	many	15	-	TRBJ1-5	TGTGCCAGCAGTAGGGCAACAGCGACCAATCAGCCCCAGCATTTT	CASSRATATNQPQHF
TRBV7-9	-	16	-	TRBJ2-1	TGTGCCAGCAGCTTTGGTAGCAACTTATTCGGGGATGAGCAGTTCTTC	CASSFGSNLFGDEQFF
TRBV11-2	many	15	TRBD1	TRBJ1-4	TGTGCCAGCAGCATTACCGGGACAGGAGACGAAAAACTGTTTTTT	CASSITGTGDEKLFF
TRBV13	many	14	-	TRBJ2-7	TGTGCCAGCAGCTTCCCTAATCCCGAGGACGAGCAGTACTTC	CASSFPNPEDEQYF
TRBV24-1	-	14	-	TRBJ1-6	TGTGCCACCAGTGATCGGACAGAGAGGTCACCCCTCCACTTT	CATSDRTERSPLHF
TRBV24-1	once	16	TRBD2	TRBJ2-2	TGTGCCACCAGTGTCGGGACTAGCGGTAACACCGGGGAGCTGTTTTTT	CATSVGTSGNTGELFF
TRBV12-3/TRBV12-4	many	13	-	TRBJ2-5	TGTGCCAGCAGTTTGAGACAGCAAGAGACCCAGTACTTC	CASSLRQQETQYF
TRBV20-1	few	15	TRBD2	TRBJ2-2	TGCAGTGCTAGAGATAAGCGGGAGGTCACCGGGGAGCTGTTTTTT	CSARDKREVTGELFF
TRBV11-2	many	16	-	TRBJ2-1	TGTGCCAGCAGCTTAGATGGATCTAGCGTCTACAATGAGCAGTTCTTC	CASSLDGSSVYNEQFF
TRBV4-1	-	11	-	TRBJ1-2	TGCGCCAGCAGCTCTCTGAGTGGCTACACCTTC	CASSSLSGYTF
TRBV7-2	many	13	-	TRBJ2-5	TGTGCCAGCAGCTGGGACGTCGCGGAGACCCAGTACTTC	CASSWDVAETQYF
TRBV27	-	15	-	TRBJ2-3	TGTGCCAGCAGCTCAAACCCCCGACCCTGGGATACGCAGTATTTT	CASSSNPRPWDTQYF
TRBV6-1	-	16	TRBD2	TRBJ2-7	TGTGCCAGCAGGGGACTAGCGGGAGTTCTCTCCTACGAGCAGTACTTC	CASRGLAGVLSYEQYF
TRBV12-3/TRBV12-4	many	12	-	TRBJ2-1	TGTGCCAGCAACACAGGAAACAATGAGCAGTTCTTC	CASNTGNNEQFF
TRBV27	many	16	-	TRBJ2-5	TGTGCCAGCAGTTTAGAAGCCGCGGAGGCACAAGAGACCCAGTACTTC	CASSLEAAEAQETQYF
TRBV29-1	-	14	-	TRBJ2-1	TGCTCCTGGACCCGGAAAAGCTCCTACAATGAGCAGTTCTTC	CSWTRKSSYNEQFF
TRBV6-1	few	15	-	TRBJ2-2	TGTGCCAGCAGTGAATATACAGTCTTCACCGGGGAGCTGTTTTTT	CASSEYTVFTGELFF
TRBV11-1	many	13	-	TRBJ2-7	TGTGCCAGCAGCTTAGCGACAGGTTACGAGCAGTACTTC	CASSLATGYEQYF
TRBV7-9	-	15	-	TRBJ1-4	TGTGCCAGCAGCCCTCGTCTTGCAACTAATGAAAAACTGTTTTTT	CASSPRLATNEKLFF
TRBV20-1	-	14	TRBD1	TRBJ1-2	TGCAGTGCTAGAGGACAGGGGGTATCGTATGGCTACACCTTC	CSARGQGVSYGYTF
TRBV10-3	few	15	-	TRBJ1-1	TGTGCCATCAGTCGGACCCCCCCCACGAACACTGAAGCTTTCTTT	CAISRTPPTNTEAFF
TRBV13	few	15	TRBD1	TRBJ1-2	TGTGCCAGCAGATCCGCCGGGACAGGGGGGTATGGCTACACCTTC	CASRSAGTGGYGYTF
TRBV20-1	-	14	-	TRBJ2-4	TGCAGTGCGCCACAGGGAAGTACCAAAAACACTCAGTACTTC	CSAPQGSTKNTQYF
TRBV5-1	few	12	-	TRBJ1-1	TGCGCCAGCAGAACGATGAACACTGAAGCTTTCTTT	CASRTMNTEAFF